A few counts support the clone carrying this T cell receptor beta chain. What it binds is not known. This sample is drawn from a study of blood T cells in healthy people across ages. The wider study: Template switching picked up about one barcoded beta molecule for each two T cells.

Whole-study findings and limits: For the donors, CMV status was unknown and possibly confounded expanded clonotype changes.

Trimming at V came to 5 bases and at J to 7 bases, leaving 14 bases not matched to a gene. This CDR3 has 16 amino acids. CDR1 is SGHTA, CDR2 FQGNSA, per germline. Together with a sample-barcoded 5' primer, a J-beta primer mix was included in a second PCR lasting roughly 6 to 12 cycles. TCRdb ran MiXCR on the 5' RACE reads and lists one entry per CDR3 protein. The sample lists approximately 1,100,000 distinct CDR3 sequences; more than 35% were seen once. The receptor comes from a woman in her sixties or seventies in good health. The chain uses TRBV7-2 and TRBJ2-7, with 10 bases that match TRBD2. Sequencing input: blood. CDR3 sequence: CASSPRTSGSTHEQYF. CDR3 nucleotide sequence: TGTGCCAGCAGCCCACGGACTAGCGGTAGTACACATGAGCAGTACTTC.